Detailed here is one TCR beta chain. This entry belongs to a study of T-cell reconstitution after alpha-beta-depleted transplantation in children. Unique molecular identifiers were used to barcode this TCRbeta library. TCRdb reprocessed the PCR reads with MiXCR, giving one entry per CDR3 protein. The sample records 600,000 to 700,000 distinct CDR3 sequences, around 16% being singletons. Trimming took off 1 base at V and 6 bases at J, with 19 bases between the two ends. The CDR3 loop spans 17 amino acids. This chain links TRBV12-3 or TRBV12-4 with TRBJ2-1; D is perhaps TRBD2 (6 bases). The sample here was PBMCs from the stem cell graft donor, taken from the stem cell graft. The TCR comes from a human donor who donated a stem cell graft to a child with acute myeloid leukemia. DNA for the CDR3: TGTGCCAGCAGTTTAGGTGATCTAGTGGCGGGGAGCAATGAGCAGTTCTTC. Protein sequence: CASSLGDLVAGSNEQFF.